This T cell receptor beta chain was recorded in a study of response to subunit inactivated influenza vaccine. This CDR3 is 17 amino acids long. V lost 1 base and J lost 1; bases outside the gene matches: 9. Germline values: CDR1 SEHNR, CDR2 FQNEAQ (reference sequence). TCRdb ran MiXCR on the RT-PCR reads and lists one entry per CDR3 protein. The sample records 800,000 or so distinct CDR3 sequences, about 20% being singletons. Study results and caveats: Authors suggested few new T cells are recruited by each seasonal influenza vaccination.

This clonotype appeared a few times. What it recognizes is unknown. This chain joins TRBV7-9 and TRBJ2-7, with 8 bases fitting TRBD1. The receptor was isolated from a man aged 45-65 years who received an inactivated influenza vaccine. This specimen was PBMCs from blood, taken more than 4 days after vaccination. CDR3 nucleotide sequence: TGTGCCAGCAGCTTAGTAGGAGGGGACAGGACATCCTACGAGCAGTACTTC. Translation gives CASSLVGGDRTSYEQYF.